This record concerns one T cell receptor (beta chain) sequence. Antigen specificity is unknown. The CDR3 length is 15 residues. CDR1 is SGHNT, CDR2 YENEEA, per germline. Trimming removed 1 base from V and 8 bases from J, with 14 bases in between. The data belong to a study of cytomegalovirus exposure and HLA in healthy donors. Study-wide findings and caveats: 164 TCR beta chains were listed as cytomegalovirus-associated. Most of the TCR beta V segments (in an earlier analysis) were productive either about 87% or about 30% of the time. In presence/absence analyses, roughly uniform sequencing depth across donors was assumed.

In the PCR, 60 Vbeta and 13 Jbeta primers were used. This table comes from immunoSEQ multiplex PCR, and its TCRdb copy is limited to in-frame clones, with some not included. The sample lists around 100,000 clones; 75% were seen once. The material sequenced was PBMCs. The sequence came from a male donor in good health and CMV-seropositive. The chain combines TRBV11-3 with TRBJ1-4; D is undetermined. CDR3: CASSLGTGIREKLFF. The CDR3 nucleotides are TGTGCCAGCAGCTTAGGTACCGGGATCCGCGAAAAACTGTTTTTT.